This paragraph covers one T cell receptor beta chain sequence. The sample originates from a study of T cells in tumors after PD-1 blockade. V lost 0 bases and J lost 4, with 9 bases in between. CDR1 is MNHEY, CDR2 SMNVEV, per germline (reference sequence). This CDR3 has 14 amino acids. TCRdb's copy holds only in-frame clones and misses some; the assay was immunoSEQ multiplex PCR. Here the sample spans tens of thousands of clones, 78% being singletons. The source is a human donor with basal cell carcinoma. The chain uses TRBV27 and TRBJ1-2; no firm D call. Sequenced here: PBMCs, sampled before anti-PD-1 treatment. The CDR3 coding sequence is TGTGCCAGCAGTTTATCGATAGATATCTATGGCTACACCTTC. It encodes CASSLSIDIYGYTF.